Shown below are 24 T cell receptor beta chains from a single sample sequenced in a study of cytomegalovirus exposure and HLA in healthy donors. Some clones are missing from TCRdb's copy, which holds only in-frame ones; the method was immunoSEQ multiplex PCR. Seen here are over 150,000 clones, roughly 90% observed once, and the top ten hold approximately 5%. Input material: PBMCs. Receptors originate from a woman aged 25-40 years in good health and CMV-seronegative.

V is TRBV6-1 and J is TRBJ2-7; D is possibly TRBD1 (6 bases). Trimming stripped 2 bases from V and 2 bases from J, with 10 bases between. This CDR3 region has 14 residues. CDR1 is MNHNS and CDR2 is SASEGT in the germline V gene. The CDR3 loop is CASSEFGQTYEQYF. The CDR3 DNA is TGTGCCAGCAGTGAATTTGGACAGACCTACGAGCAGTACTTC.

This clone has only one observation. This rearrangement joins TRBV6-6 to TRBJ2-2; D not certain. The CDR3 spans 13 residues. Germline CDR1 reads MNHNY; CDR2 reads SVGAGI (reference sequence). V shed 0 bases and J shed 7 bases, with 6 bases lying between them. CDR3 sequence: CASSYSKGGELFF. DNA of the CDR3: TGTGCCAGCAGTTACTCGAAAGGCGGGGAGCTGTTTTTT.

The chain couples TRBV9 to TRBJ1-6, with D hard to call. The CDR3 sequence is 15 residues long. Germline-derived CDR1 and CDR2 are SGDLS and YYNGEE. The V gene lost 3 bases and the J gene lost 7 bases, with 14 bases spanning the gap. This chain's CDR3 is CASSDSGRQNSPLHF. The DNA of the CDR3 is TGTGCCAGCAGCGACAGCGGACGGCAGAATTCACCCCTCCACTTT.

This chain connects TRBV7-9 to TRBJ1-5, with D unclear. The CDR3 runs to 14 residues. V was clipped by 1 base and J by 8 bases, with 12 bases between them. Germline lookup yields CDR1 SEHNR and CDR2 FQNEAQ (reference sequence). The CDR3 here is CASSLGSGNEPQHF. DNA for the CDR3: TGTGCCAGCAGCTTAGGCTCGGGTAATGAGCCCCAGCATTTT. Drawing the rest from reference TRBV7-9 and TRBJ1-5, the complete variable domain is DTGVSQNPRHKITKRGQNVTFRCDPISEHNRLYWYRQTLGQGPEFLTYFQNEAQLEKSRLLSDRFSAERPKGSFSTLEIQRTEQGDSAMYLCASSLGSGNEPQHFGDGTRLSIL.

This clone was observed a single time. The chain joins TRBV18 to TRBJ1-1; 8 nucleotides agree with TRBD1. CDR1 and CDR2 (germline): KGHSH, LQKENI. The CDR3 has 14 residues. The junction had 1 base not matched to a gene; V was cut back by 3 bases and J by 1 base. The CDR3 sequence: CASSPGQENTEAFF. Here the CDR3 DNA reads TGTGCCAGCTCACCGGGACAGGAGAACACTGAAGCTTTCTTT.

The CDR3 is CASRTGDPGANVLTF. DNA of the CDR3: TGTGCCAGTCGCACAGGCGACCCTGGGGCCAACGTCCTGACTTTC. The genes are TRBV7-2 and TRBJ2-6, with D possibly matching TRBD1 (5 bases). The CDR3 contains 15 residues. Germline V gene lookup returns CDR1 SGHTA and CDR2 FQGNSA. V lost 9 bases and J lost 2, with 14 bases in between.

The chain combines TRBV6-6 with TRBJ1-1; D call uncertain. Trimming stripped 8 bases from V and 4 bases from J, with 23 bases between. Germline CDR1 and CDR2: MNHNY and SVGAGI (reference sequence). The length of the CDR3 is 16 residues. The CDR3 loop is CASRSGREGSSTEAFF. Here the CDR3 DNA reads TGTGCCAGCCGTTCTGGGAGGGAAGGTAGTAGCACTGAAGCTTTCTTT.

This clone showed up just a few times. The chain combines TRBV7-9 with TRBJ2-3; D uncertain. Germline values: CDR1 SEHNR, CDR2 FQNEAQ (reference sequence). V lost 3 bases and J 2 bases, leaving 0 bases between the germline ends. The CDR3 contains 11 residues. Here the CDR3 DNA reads TGTGCCAGCAGCTTCACAGATACGCAGTATTTT. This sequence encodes CASSFTDTQYF.

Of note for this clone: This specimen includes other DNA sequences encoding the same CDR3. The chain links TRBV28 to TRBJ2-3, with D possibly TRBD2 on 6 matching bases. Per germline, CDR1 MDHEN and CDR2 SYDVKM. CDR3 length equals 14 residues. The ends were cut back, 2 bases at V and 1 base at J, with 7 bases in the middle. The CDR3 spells CASSLPGGTDTQYF. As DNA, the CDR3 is TGTGCCAGCAGTTTACCGGGGGGCACAGATACGCAGTATTTT. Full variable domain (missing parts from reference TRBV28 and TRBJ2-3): DVKVTQSSRYLVKRTGEKVFLECVQDMDHENMFWYRQDPGLGLRLIYFSYDVKMKEKGDIPEGYSVSREKKERFSLILESASTNQTSMYLCASSLPGGTDTQYFGPGTRLTVL.

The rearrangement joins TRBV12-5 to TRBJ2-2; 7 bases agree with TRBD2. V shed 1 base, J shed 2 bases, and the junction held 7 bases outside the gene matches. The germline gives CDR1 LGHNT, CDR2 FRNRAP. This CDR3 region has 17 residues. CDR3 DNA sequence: TGTGCTAGTGGTTTGGAAGGGGAGGGGCCAAACACCGGGGAGCTGTTTTTT. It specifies CASGLEGEGPNTGELFF.

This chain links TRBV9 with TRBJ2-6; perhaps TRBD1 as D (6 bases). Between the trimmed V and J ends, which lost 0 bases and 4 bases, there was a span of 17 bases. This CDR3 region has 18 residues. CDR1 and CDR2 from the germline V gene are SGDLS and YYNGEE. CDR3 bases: TGTGCCAGCAGCGTAGATATTCGGGCAGGGGCCGGGGCCAACGTCCTGACTTTC. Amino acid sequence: CASSVDIRAGAGANVLTF.

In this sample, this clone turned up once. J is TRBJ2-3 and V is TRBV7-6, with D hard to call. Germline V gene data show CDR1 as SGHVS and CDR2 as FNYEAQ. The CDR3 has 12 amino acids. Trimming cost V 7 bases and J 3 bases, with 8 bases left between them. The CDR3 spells CASNQLTDTQYF. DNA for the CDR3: TGTGCCAGCAACCAATTGACAGATACGCAGTATTTT. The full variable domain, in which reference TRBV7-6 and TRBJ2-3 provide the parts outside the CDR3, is GAGVSQSPRYKVTKRGQDVALRCDPISGHVSLYWYRQALGQGPEFLTYFNYEAQQDKSGLPNDRFSAERPEGSISTLTIQRTEQRDSAMYRCASNQLTDTQYFGPGTRLTVL.

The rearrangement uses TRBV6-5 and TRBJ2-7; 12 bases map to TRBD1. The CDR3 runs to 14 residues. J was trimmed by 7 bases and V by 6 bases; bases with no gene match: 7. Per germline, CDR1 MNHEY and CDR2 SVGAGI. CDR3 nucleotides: TGTGCCAGCAGGCCGGGACAGGGGGCTGGGGAGCAGTACTTC. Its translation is CASRPGQGAGEQYF.

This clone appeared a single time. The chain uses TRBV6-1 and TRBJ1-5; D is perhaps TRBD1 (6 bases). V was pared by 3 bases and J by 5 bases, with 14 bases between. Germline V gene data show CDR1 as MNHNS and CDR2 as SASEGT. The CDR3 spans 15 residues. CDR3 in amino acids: CASSERGAPDQPQHF. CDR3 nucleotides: TGTGCCAGCAGTGAGAGGGGGGCACCCGATCAGCCCCAGCATTTT.

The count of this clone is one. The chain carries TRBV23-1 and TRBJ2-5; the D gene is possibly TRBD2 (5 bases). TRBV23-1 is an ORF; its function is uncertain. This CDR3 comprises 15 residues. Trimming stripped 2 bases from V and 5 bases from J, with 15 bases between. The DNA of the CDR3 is TGCGCCAGCAGTCAAATGATTTCGGGGTGGGAGACCCAGTACTTC. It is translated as CASSQMISGWETQYF.

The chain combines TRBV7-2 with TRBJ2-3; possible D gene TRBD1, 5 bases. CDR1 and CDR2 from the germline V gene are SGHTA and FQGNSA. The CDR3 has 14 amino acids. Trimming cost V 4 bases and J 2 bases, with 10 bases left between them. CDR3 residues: CASSSRQYTDTQYF. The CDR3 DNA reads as TGTGCCAGCAGCTCACGACAGTACACAGATACGCAGTATTTT.

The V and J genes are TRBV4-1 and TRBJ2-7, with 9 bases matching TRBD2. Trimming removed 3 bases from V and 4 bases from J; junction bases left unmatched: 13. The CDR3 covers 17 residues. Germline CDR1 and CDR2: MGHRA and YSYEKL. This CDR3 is CASSHSSYSGSGYEQYF. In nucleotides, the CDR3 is TGCGCCAGCAGCCACTCGTCCTATAGCGGGAGCGGATACGAGCAGTACTTC.

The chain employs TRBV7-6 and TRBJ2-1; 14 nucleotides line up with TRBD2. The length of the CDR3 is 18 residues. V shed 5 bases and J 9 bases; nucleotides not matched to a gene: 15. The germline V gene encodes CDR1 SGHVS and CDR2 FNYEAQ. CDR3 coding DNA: TGTGCCAGCAGCCCACGGACTAGCGGGAGGTGGGGGCTCCGTGAGCAGTTCTTC. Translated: CASSPRTSGRWGLREQFF.

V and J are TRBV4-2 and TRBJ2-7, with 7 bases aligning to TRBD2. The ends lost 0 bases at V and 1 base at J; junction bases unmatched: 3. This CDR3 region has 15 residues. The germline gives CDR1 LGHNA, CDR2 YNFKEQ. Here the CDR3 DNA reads TGTGCCAGCAGCCAAGATCCAGCGGGGTCCTACGAGCAGTACTTC. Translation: CASSQDPAGSYEQYF.

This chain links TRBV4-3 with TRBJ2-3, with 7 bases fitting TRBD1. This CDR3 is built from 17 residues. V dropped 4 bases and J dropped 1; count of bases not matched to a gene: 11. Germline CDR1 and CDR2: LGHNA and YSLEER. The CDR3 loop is CASSPSLIQGGTDTQYF. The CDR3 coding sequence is TGCGCCAGCAGCCCCTCCCTGATCCAGGGGGGCACAGATACGCAGTATTTT.

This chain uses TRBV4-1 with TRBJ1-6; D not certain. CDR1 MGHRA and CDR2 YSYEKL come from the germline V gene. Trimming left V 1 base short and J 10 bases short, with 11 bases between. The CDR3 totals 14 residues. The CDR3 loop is CASSQVEGSSPLHF. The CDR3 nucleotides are TGCGCCAGCAGCCAAGTCGAGGGTTCATCACCCCTCCACTTT.

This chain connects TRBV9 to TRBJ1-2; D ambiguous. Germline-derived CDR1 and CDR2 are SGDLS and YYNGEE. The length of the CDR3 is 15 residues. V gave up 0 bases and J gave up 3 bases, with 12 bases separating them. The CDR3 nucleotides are TGTGCCAGCAGCGTAGATCTAGCAGGACACTATGGCTACACCTTC. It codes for CASSVDLAGHYGYTF. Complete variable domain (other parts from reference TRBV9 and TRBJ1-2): DSGVTQTPKHLITATGQRVTLRCSPRSGDLSVYWYQQSLDQGLQFLIQYYNGEERAKGNILERFSAQQFPDLHSELNLSSLELGDSALYFCASSVDLAGHYGYTFGSGTRLTVV.

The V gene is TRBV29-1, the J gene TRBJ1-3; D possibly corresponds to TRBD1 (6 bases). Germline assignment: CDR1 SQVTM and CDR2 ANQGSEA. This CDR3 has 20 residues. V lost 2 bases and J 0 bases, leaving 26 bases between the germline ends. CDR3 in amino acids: CSVESTGKKGHSSSGNTIYF. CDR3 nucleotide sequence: TGCAGCGTTGAAAGTACCGGGAAAAAGGGACATTCGAGCTCTGGAAACACCATATATTTT. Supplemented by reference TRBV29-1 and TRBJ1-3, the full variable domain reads SAVISQKPSRDICQRGTSLTIQCQVDSQVTMMFWYRQQPGQSLTLIATANQGSEATYESGFVIDKFPISRPNLTFSTLTVSNMSPEDSSIYLCSVESTGKKGHSSSGNTIYFGEGSWLTVV.

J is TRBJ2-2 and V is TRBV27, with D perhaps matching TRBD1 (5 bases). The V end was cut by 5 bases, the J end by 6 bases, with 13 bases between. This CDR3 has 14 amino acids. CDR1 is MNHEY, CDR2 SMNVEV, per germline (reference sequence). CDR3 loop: CASSPSTVSGELFF. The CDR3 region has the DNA TGTGCCAGCAGTCCCTCGACAGTTTCCGGGGAGCTGTTTTTT.